The 24 T cell receptor beta chains reported below all come from one sample, sequenced in a study of blood T cell repertoires in COVID-19. Clones were read by immunoSEQ multiplex PCR, and TCRdb kept only the in-frame ones, dropping some. This repertoire shows around 160,000 clones, around 84% found once; its top ten account for approximately 5.4%. Sequences were obtained from PBMCs or T cells enriched from blood (not recorded which). The source is a man in his forties who had recovered from COVID-19.

This clone was recorded a few times. This sequence joins TRBV4-1 and TRBJ2-3, with 13 bases matching TRBD2. Germline CDR1 is MGHRA and CDR2 is YSYEKL. There are 17 residues in the CDR3. Trimming took 2 bases from V and 0 from J; bases not matched to a gene: 2. The DNA for the CDR3 is TGCGCCAGCAGCCAATCGGGACTAGCGGGGAGCACAGATACGCAGTATTTT. Its translation is CASSQSGLAGSTDTQYF.

V and J are TRBV29-1 and TRBJ2-5, with 10 nucleotides matching TRBD2. This CDR3 is 15 amino acids long. Trimming took 4 bases from V and 4 from J; bases not matched to a gene: 9. The germline V gene encodes CDR1 SQVTM and CDR2 ANQGSEA. DNA for the CDR3: TGCAGCGTTGTGGTTAGCGGGGGGCCGGGAGAGACCCAGTACTTC. This encodes CSVVVSGGPGETQYF.

This clone was seen once. The rearrangement uses TRBV6-5 and TRBJ2-7, with 10 bases identical to TRBD2. In germline, CDR1 is MNHEY, CDR2 SVGAGI. This CDR3 is 15 amino acids long. Losses at the gene ends were 6 bases for V and 3 bases for J; bases not matched to a gene: 8. The CDR3 region has the DNA TGTGCCAGCAGACCAGCGGGGGGGTGGTTCTACGAGCAGTACGTC. This gives the protein CASRPAGGWFYEQYV.

The chain is built from TRBV27 and TRBJ2-1; D is unclear. CDR1 and CDR2 from the germline V gene are MNHEY and SMNVEV (reference sequence). Trimming stripped 0 bases from V and 8 bases from J, with 5 bases between. The CDR3 covers 12 residues. CDR3: CASSLSSDEQFF. DNA for the CDR3: TGTGCCAGCAGTTTATCCAGCGATGAGCAGTTCTTC.

V and J are TRBV25-1 and TRBJ1-5; D remains ambiguous. V was cut by 5 bases and J by 9 bases, with 17 bases left in between. This CDR3 has 14 amino acids. The V gene's germline CDR1 is MGHDK and CDR2 SYGVNS. The CDR3 loop is CASSSQLQQRPQHF. CDR3 nucleotide sequence: TGTGCCAGCAGTTCTCAATTACAGCAGAGGCCCCAGCATTTT.

The chain combines TRBV5-4 with TRBJ2-6, with a tentative D call TRBD2 (7 bases). Per the germline V gene, CDR1 is SGHNT and CDR2 is YYREEE (reference sequence). The CDR3 covers 13 residues. With 10 bases removed from V and 1 base from J, the gap between germline ends came to 9 bases. The CDR3 sequence is CAGGASGANVLTF. Here the CDR3 DNA reads TGTGCCGGGGGGGCGTCTGGGGCCAACGTCCTGACTTTC.

The rearrangement joins TRBV6-4 to TRBJ1-5, with D possibly TRBD1 on 6 matching bases. The ends were cut back, 3 bases at V and 7 bases at J, with 13 bases in the middle. This CDR3 is built from 14 residues. CDR1 and CDR2 (germline): MRHNA, SNTAGT. CDR3 residues: CASSESGGWQPQHF. CDR3 in DNA: TGTGCCAGCAGTGAGAGTGGGGGCTGGCAGCCCCAGCATTTT.

The rearrangement links TRBV7-3 to TRBJ2-5; D perhaps matches TRBD2 (7 bases). Germline V gene lookup returns CDR1 SGHTA and CDR2 FQGTGA. This CDR3 has 16 residues. Between the trimmed V and J ends, which lost 6 bases and 4 bases, there was a span of 21 bases. CDR3 amino acids: CASSMGGPLGGETQYF. The CDR3 coding sequence is TGTGCCAGCAGTATGGGGGGGCCCCTCGGGGGAGAGACCCAGTACTTC. Based on the CDR3 plus reference TRBV7-3 and TRBJ2-5, the full variable domain is GAGVSQTPSNKVTEKGKYVELRCDPISGHTALYWYRQSLGQGPEFLIYFQGTGAADDSGLPNDRFFAVRPEGSVSTLKIQRTERGDSAVYLCASSMGGPLGGETQYFGPGTRLLVL.

V usage is TRBV5-1 and J usage is TRBJ1-5, with D hard to call. The CDR3 covers 12 residues. Germline CDR1 and CDR2: SGHRS and YFSETQ. The ends were cut back, 4 bases at V and 9 bases at J, with 11 bases in the middle. CDR3 in DNA: TGCGCCAGCAGCCCCGGAGAGGGGCCCCAGCATTTT. Translated, it gives CASSPGEGPQHF.

The V and J genes are TRBV11-1 and TRBJ2-5, with a possible D match to TRBD1 (7 bases). V shed 6 bases and J shed 2 bases, with 19 bases lying between them. Germline V gene sequence: CDR1 SGHAT, CDR2 FQDESV (reference sequence). CDR3 length: 16 amino acids. For the CDR3, the DNA is TGTGCCAGCAGACCCAGGGGGGCCAACCATCAAGAGACCCAGTACTTC. This codes for CASRPRGANHQETQYF. Filled out from reference TRBV11-1 and TRBJ2-5, the complete variable domain reads EAEVAQSPRYKITEKSQAVAFWCDPISGHATLYWYRQILGQGPELLVQFQDESVVDDSQLPKDRFSAERLKGVDSTLKIQPAELGDSAMYLCASRPRGANHQETQYFGPGTRLLVL.

This chain links TRBV4-1 with TRBJ1-2; a weak D match, TRBD1 (5 bases). Trimming removed 0 bases from V and 5 bases from J, with 13 bases in between. CDR1 MGHRA and CDR2 YSYEKL come from the germline V gene. The CDR3 runs 15 residues. This chain's CDR3 is CASSQDGAGTYGYTF. CDR3 coding DNA: TGCGCCAGCAGCCAAGATGGGGCAGGAACATATGGCTACACCTTC.

This chain connects TRBV7-3 to TRBJ2-2, with TRBD1 matching 7 bases. The CDR3 runs to 14 residues. Germline CDR1 reads SGHTA; CDR2 reads FQGTGA. With V trimmed by 5 bases and J by 7 bases, 7 bases remained unmatched. Written as DNA, the CDR3 is TGTGCCAGCAGCCCCCGGACAGGCGGCGGGGAGCTGTTTTTT. This gives the protein CASSPRTGGGELFF.

This clone was picked up one time. The chain recombines TRBV5-1 with TRBJ1-6; 7 bases are a match to TRBD1. V lost 0 bases and J lost 10; bases outside the gene matches: 4. The germline gives CDR1 SGHRS, CDR2 YFSETQ. This CDR3 region has 14 residues. The CDR3 sequence: CASSLGDRDSPLHF. For the CDR3, the DNA is TGCGCCAGCAGCTTGGGCGACAGGGACTCACCCCTCCACTTT.

A few counts support this clone. The chain carries TRBV27 and TRBJ2-7, with 9 bases identical to TRBD1. Germline trimming cut 5 bases from V and 7 bases from J; bases unmatched to any gene: 6. Germline CDR1 is MNHEY and CDR2 is SMNVEV (reference sequence). The CDR3 runs 13 residues. CDR3 protein: CASSPDRGGEQYV. CDR3 bases: TGTGCCAGCAGTCCGGACAGGGGAGGGGAGCAGTACGTC.

The chain combines TRBV6-1 with TRBJ1-5, with unresolved D. Looked up from germline, CDR1 is MNHNS and CDR2 is SASEGT. V lost 3 bases, J lost 10 bases, and 10 bases lay in between. The CDR3 consists of 12 residues. CDR3 loop: CASSDRSTPQHF. In DNA, the CDR3 is TGTGCCAGCAGTGACCGCTCCACTCCCCAGCATTTT.

The chain joins TRBV30 to TRBJ1-1; the D gene is possibly TRBD1 (6 bases). The CDR3 is 13 amino acids. Trimming stripped 5 bases from V and 4 bases from J, with 14 bases between. Germline lookup yields CDR1 GTSNPN and CDR2 SVGIG (reference sequence). The CDR3 DNA reads as TGTGCCTGGGGGTTCAGGGGAACCACTGAAGCTTTCTTT. Amino acid sequence: CAWGFRGTTEAFF. Looking up the rest from reference TRBV30 and TRBJ1-1 gives the full variable domain: SQTIHQWPATLVQPVGSPLSLECTVEGTSNPNLYWYRQAAGRGLQLLFYSVGIGQISSEVPQNLSASRPQDRQFILSSKKLLLSDSGFYLCAWGFRGTTEAFFGQGTRLTVV.

This sequence joins TRBV4-1 and TRBJ2-5; TRBD1 aligns across 7 bases. With V trimmed by 0 bases and J by 0 bases, 4 bases remained unmatched. Germline CDR1 MGHRA, CDR2 YSYEKL. The CDR3 loop spans 16 amino acids. The CDR3 DNA reads as TGCGCCAGCAGCCAAGATTGGGGACAGTACCAAGAGACCCAGTACTTC. Its translation is CASSQDWGQYQETQYF.

V usage is TRBV10-1 and J usage is TRBJ2-1; maybe TRBD1 (6 bases). Germline CDR1 WNHNN, CDR2 SYGVQD (reference sequence). This CDR3 has 13 amino acids. Trimming cost V 8 bases and J 4 bases, with 12 bases left between them. The CDR3 here is CASAEDSYNEQFF. The CDR3 DNA reads as TGCGCCAGCGCGGAGGACAGTTACAATGAGCAGTTCTTC.

This chain uses TRBV4-2 with TRBJ1-1, with 11 bases fitting TRBD1. Germline-derived CDR1 and CDR2 are LGHNA and YNFKEQ. The CDR3 loop spans 13 amino acids. V shed 5 bases, J shed 4 bases, and the junction held 0 bases outside the gene matches. This CDR3 is CASSGTGGTEAFF. CDR3 DNA: TGTGCCAGCAGCGGGACAGGGGGCACTGAAGCTTTCTTT.

This sequence joins TRBV7-6 and TRBJ2-5; 12 bases fit TRBD2. V lost 4 bases and J lost 4; bases outside the gene matches: 10. CDR1 is SGHVS and CDR2 is FNYEAQ in the germline V gene. The CDR3 loop spans 17 amino acids. The CDR3 coding sequence is TGTGCCAGCAGCTCACTCCTAGCGGGGGGGTCTGGAGAGACCCAGTACTTC. Translation gives CASSSLLAGGSGETQYF.

This chain's CDR3 is CASSAAGRGYTF. CDR3 nucleotide sequence: TGTGCCAGCAGCGCGGCAGGGCGTGGCTACACCTTC. The rearrangement joins TRBV9 to TRBJ1-2; a possible D gene is TRBD1 (5 bases). This CDR3 is 12 amino acids long. Germline values: CDR1 SGDLS, CDR2 YYNGEE. Deletions cut 3 bases from V and 7 bases from J, with 10 bases between.

V and J are TRBV19 and TRBJ1-6, with 7 positions matching TRBD1. V lost 6 bases, J lost 9 bases, and 5 bases stayed unmatched. Germline V gene data show CDR1 as LNHDA and CDR2 as SQIVND (reference sequence). This CDR3 is built from 13 residues. CDR3 coding DNA: TGTGCCAGTAGCTGGGACAGTAGTTCACCCCTCCACTTT. The encoded protein is CASSWDSSSPLHF.

The genes are TRBV6-6 and TRBJ1-3; TRBD1 matches at 7 bases. Germline CDR1 and CDR2: MNHNY and SVGAGI (reference sequence). J was trimmed by 4 bases and V by 5 bases; bases with no gene match: 8. The CDR3 is made up of 15 amino acids. CDR3 sequence: CASSTAGGYGNTIYF. CDR3 bases: TGTGCCAGCAGTACGGCAGGGGGGTACGGAAACACCATATATTTT.

J is TRBJ1-1 and V is TRBV19, with D tentatively TRBD1 (5 bases). CDR3 length: 18 residues. Per the germline V gene, CDR1 is LNHDA and CDR2 is SQIVND (reference sequence). V was pared by 5 bases and J by 0 bases, with 22 bases between. CDR3 loop: CASSQTYRQRFVNTEAFF. The CDR3 DNA follows: TGTGCCAGTAGTCAGACCTACCGACAGAGGTTTGTGAACACTGAAGCTTTCTTT.